Listed here is a single T cell receptor (beta chain). These data come from a study of immune evolution from preneoplasia to lung adenocarcinoma. Study details: HLA loss of heterozygosity: about 7% AIS, under 19% MIA, about 35% ADC, none AAH.

Two lung cancer pathologists independently confirmed each histologic diagnosis. After pathologic assessment, macro-dissection selected premalignant or tumor cells for extraction. This CDR3 has 14 residues. Germline CDR1 is MNHNY and CDR2 is SVGAGI (reference sequence). V lost 5 bases, J lost 5 bases, and 5 bases stayed unmatched. The assay was immunoSEQ multiplex PCR, and TCRdb's table has in-frame clones only and misses some. The data show about 3,600 clones, roughly four fifths seen once. Sequencing was performed on FFPE lung adenocarcinoma in situ tissue. J is TRBJ1-5 and V is TRBV6-6, with 8 bases lining up with TRBD1. This TCR was recovered from a person between 60 and 79 years old with lung adenocarcinoma. The CDR3 here is CASSTQTGDQPQHF. In DNA, the CDR3 is TGTGCCAGCAGTACTCAGACAGGGGATCAGCCCCAGCATTTT.